This TCR beta chain was identified during a study of cytomegalovirus exposure and HLA in healthy donors. This clone was seen a single time. Its antigen remains unknown. PCR used 60 Vbeta primers and 13 Jbeta primers. Generated by immunoSEQ multiplex PCR, the TCRdb table keeps only in-frame clones and is missing some. The sample carries under 150,000 clones, about 81% recorded once. General study points: HLA alleles showed associations with approximately 15,000 TCR beta sequences in a later analysis, at a 0.05 false discovery rate.

The CDR3 runs to 15 residues. Germline CDR1 reads LGHNT; CDR2 reads FRNRAP. Trimming stripped 2 bases from V and 6 bases from J, with 17 bases between. The receptor's source is a woman between 45 and 60 years old in good health and CMV-seropositive. This rearrangement joins TRBV12-5 to TRBJ2-7, with D possibly TRBD1 on 6 matching bases. Sequenced: PBMCs. The CDR3 DNA follows: TGTGCTAGTGGTTTGTCAGGACAGCCTCTTCGCGAGCAGTACTTC. Protein product: CASGLSGQPLREQYF.